Each of the 9 T cell receptor beta chains below was sequenced from the same sample in a study of CD8 T cells in Susac syndrome. Random hexamers were used to reverse transcribe the RNA input (about 0.5 to 1 ug). Via MiXCR, TCRdb re-called the immunoSEQ multiplex PCR reads, giving one row per CDR3 protein. The sample has 150,000 to 200,000 distinct CDR3 sequences; around 94% are singletons. The source material was CD4+ T cells from PBMCs. These receptors were collected from a human donor in good health.

The gene calls are TRBV9 and TRBJ2-5, with 9 bases aligning to TRBD2. This CDR3 has 15 residues. The V and J ends lost 1 base and 3 bases, in that order; junction bases with no gene match: 4. CDR1 and CDR2 from the germline V gene are SGDLS and YYNGEE. CDR3 in amino acids: CASSVNPSGEETQYF. CDR3 bases: TGTGCCAGCAGCGTAAACCCTAGCGGGGAAGAGACCCAGTACTTC.

The chain links TRBV6-2 or TRBV6-3 to TRBJ2-7; 7 nucleotides match TRBD1. The V segment lost 7 bases and the J segment 2 bases; nucleotides outside the gene matches: 14. The CDR3 has 16 amino acids. Germline V CDR1 and CDR2: MNHEY, SVGEGT. In nucleotides, the CDR3 is TGTGCCAGCACCGTCAGACCGGGACAGACGCCCTACGAGCAGTACTTC. It yields the protein CASTVRPGQTPYEQYF.

The CDR3 protein is CSVGGLGTAYEQYF. The CDR3 region has the DNA TGCAGCGTTGGAGGCCTCGGGACAGCCTACGAGCAGTACTTC. V and J are TRBV29-1 and TRBJ2-7, with TRBD1 matching over 7 bases. Trimming took 4 bases from V and 2 from J; bases not matched to a gene: 8. This CDR3 is built from 14 residues. Germline V CDR1 and CDR2: SQVTM, ANQGSEA.

This clonotype was seen a few times. The chain employs TRBV30 and TRBJ2-7; D is uncertain. The germline V gene encodes CDR1 GTSNPN and CDR2 SVGIG (reference sequence). The CDR3 is 11 amino acids. V lost 2 bases to trimming and J lost 4 bases, with 6 bases between them. The CDR3 loop reads CAWSRQYEQYF. The CDR3, as DNA: TGTGCCTGGAGTCGGCAGTACGAGCAGTACTTC.

CDR3 DNA: TGTGCCACCAGCAGAGGAGCGGGGGGGGCCCAAGAGACCCAGTACTTC. It translates to CATSRGAGGAQETQYF. The chain carries TRBV15 and TRBJ2-5; 10 positions match TRBD2. V lost 1 base, J lost 1 base, and 3 bases stayed unmatched. CDR3 length equals 16 residues. Germline values: CDR1 LNHNV, CDR2 YYDKDF (reference sequence).

This clonotype was seen just once. This chain connects TRBV4-3 to TRBJ2-1; 8 bases match TRBD2. Germline values: CDR1 LGHNA, CDR2 YSLEER. The CDR3 loop spans 16 amino acids. The V and J ends lost 4 bases and 4 bases, in that order; junction bases with no gene match: 9. CDR3 in amino acids: CASSPTPSGGYNEQFF. CDR3 in DNA: TGCGCCAGCAGCCCAACGCCCAGCGGGGGTTACAATGAGCAGTTCTTC.

The chain employs TRBV5-4 and TRBJ1-2; 7 bases fit TRBD1. The length of the CDR3 is 14 residues. CDR1 SGHNT and CDR2 YYREEE come from the germline V gene (reference sequence). Trimming cost V 4 bases and J 0 bases; bases outside gene matches: 3. CDR3: CASSGTATNYGYTF. CDR3 DNA sequence: TGTGCCAGCAGCGGGACAGCAACTAACTATGGCTACACCTTC.

This chain uses TRBV19 with TRBJ2-6; 8 bases match TRBD1. V trimming: 9 bases; J trimming: 2 bases; junction bases outside the gene matches: 6. The length of the CDR3 is 15 residues. In germline, CDR1 is LNHDA, CDR2 SQIVND (reference sequence). The chain's CDR3 is CASKLDRAGANVLTF. CDR3 coding DNA: TGTGCCAGCAAATTGGACAGGGCTGGGGCCAACGTCCTGACTTTC.

The J gene is TRBJ1-4, the V gene TRBV6-5; 8 positions match TRBD1. Germline V gene data show CDR1 as MNHEY and CDR2 as SVGAGI. This CDR3 is built from 15 residues. The ends lost 5 bases at V and 10 bases at J; junction bases unmatched: 12. CDR3 nucleotide sequence: TGTGCCAGCAGTCGAGCCGGACAGGGATTAGGAAAACTGTTTTTT. Translating gives CASSRAGQGLGKLFF.